This record looks at one T cell receptor beta chain sequence and its context. The antigen remains unidentified. Patients selected for sequencing had displayed CD8+CD57+ cell expansion by flow cytometry. Severe acquired aplastic anemia was diagnosed in all patients. This sample was included in a study of CD8+CD57+ T cells in acquired aplastic anemia. Overall study results and limits: Patients and controls were found to share twenty-nine CD8+ CDR3 sequences.

With 3 bases clipped from V and 6 bases from J, the junction kept 7 bases outside the gene matches. Per the germline V gene, CDR1 is KGHDR and CDR2 is SFDVKD. This CDR3 is built from 17 residues. Genomic DNA, the template, was used for profiling of the TCR beta VDJ and CDR3. TCRdb processed the reads anew with MiXCR; each CDR3 protein has one entry. Of approximately 300,000 distinct CDR3 sequences in the sample, about three fifths were seen once. This clonotype originated in a human donor with aplastic anemia. The chain couples TRBV24-1 to TRBJ2-3; 14 bases map to TRBD2. Sequenced input: sorted CD4+, CD8+, or CD8+CD57+ T cells (not recorded which) from PBMCs. The CDR3 sequence is CATSDLGLAGGPDTQYF. The CDR3 DNA follows: TGTGCCACCAGTGATCTCGGACTAGCGGGAGGACCCGATACGCAGTATTTT.